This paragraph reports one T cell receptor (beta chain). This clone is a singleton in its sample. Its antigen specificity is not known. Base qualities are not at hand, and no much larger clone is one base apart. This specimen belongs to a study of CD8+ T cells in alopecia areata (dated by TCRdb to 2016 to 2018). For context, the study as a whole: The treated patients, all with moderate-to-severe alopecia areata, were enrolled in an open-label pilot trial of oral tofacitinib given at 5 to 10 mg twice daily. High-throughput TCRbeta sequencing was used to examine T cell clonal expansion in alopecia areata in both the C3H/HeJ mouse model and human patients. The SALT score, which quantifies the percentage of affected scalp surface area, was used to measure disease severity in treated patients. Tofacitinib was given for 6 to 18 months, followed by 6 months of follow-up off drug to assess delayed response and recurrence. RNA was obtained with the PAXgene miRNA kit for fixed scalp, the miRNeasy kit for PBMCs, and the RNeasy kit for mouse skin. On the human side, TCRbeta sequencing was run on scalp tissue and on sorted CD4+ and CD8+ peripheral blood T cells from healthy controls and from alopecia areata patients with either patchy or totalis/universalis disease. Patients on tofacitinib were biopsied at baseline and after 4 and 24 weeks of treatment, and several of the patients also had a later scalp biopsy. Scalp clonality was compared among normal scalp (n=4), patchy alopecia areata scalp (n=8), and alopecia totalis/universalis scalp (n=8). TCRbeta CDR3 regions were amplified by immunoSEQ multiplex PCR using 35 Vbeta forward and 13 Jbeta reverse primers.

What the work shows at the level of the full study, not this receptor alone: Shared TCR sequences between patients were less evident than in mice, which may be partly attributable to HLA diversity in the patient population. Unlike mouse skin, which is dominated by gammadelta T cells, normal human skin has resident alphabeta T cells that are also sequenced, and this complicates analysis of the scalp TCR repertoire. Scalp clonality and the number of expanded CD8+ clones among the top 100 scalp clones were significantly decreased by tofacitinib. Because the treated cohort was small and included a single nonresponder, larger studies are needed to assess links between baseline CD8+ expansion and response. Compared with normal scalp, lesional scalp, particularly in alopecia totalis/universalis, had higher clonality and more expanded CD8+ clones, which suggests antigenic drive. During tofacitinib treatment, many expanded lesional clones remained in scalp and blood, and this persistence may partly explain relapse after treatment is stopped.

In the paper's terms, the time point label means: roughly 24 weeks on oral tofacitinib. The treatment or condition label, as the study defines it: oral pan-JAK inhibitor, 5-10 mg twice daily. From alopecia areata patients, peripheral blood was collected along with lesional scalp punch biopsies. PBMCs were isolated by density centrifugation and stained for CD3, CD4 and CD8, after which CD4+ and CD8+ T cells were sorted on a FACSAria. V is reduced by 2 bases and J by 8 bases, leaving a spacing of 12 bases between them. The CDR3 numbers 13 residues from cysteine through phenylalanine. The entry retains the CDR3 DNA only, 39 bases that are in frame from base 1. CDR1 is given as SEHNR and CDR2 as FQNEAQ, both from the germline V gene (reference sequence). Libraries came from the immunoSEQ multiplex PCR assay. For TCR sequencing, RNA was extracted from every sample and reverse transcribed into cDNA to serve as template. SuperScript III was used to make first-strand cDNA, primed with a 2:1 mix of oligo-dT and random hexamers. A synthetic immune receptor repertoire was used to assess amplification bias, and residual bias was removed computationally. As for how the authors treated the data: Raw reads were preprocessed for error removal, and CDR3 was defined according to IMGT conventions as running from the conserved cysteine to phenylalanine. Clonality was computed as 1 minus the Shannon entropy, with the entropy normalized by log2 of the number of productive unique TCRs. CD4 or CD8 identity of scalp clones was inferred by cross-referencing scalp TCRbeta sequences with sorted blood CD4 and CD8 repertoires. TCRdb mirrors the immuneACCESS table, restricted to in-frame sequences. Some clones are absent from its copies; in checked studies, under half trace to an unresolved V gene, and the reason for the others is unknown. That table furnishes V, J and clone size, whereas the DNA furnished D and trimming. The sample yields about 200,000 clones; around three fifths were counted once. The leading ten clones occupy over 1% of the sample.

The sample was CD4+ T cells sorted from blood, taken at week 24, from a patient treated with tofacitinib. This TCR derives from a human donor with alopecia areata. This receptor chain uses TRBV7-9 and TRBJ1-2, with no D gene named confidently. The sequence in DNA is TGTGCCAGCAGCTTAACCCCCGGGCGGGGCTACACCTTC. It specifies CASSLTPGRGYTF. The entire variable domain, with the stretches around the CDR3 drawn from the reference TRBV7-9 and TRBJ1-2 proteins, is DTGVSQNPRHKITKRGQNVTFRCDPISEHNRLYWYRQTLGQGPEFLTYFQNEAQLEKSRLLSDRFSAERPKGSFSTLEIQRTEQGDSAMYLCASSLTPGRGYTFGSGTRLTVV.